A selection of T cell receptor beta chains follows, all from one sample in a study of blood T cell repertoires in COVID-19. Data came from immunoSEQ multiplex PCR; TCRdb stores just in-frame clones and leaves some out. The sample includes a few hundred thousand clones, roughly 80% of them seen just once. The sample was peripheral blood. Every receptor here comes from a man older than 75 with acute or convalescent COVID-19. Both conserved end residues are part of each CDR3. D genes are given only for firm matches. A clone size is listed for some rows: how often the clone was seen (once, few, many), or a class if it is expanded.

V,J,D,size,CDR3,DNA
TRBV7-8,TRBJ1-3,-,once,CASSPAGNTIYF,TGTGCCAGCAGTCCCGCTGGAAACACCATATATTTT
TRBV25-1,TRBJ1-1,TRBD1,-,CASSVPGQGSRNTEAFF,TGTGCCAGCAGTGTCCCGGGACAGGGGTCAAGGAACACTGAAGCTTTCTTT
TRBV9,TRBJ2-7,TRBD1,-,CASSPPSGGQGGNEQYF,TGTGCCAGCAGCCCCCCGTCTGGAGGACAGGGTGGGAACGAGCAGTACTTC
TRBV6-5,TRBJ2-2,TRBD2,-,CASSSGEGTGELFF,TGTGCCAGCTCAAGCGGGGAGGGCACCGGGGAGCTGTTTTTT
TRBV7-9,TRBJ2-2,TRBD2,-,CASSPIPGGTGELFF,TGTGCCAGCAGCCCGATTCCGGGAGGAACCGGGGAGCTGTTTTTT
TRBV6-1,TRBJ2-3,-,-,CASSEPTVGDTQYF,TGTGCCAGCAGTGAACCGACGGTCGGGGATACGCAGTATTTT
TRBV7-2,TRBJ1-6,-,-,CASSPWTANSPLHF,TGTGCCAGCAGCCCCTGGACAGCGAATTCACCCCTCCACTTT
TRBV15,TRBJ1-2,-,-,CATSREIQGLPSYTF,TGTGCCACCAGCAGAGAGATACAGGGCCTCCCTAGCTACACCTTC
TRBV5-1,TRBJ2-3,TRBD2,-,CASSLLAGGSTDTQYF,TGCGCCAGCAGCTTGCTAGCGGGGGGTAGCACAGATACGCAGTATTTT
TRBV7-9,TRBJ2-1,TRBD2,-,CASSLAGTSRDEQFF,TGTGCCAGCAGCTTAGCAGGGACTAGCAGGGATGAGCAGTTCTTC
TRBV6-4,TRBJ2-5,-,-,CASSDSRVRGETQYF,TGTGCCAGCAGTGACTCTAGGGTAAGGGGAGAGACCCAGTACTTC
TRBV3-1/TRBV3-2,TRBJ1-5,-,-,CASSPYRDQPQHF,TGTGCCAGCAGCCCGTACAGGGATCAGCCCCAGCATTTT
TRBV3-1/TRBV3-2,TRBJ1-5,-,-,CASSQSDSNQPQHF,TGTGCCAGCAGCCAATCAGATAGCAATCAGCCCCAGCATTTT
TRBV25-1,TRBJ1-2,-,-,CASSESNRRYGYTF,TGTGCCAGCAGTGAATCTAACAGAAGGTATGGCTACACCTTC
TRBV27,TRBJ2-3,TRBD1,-,CASSFIDRGSTDTQYF,TGTGCCAGCAGTTTCATAGACAGGGGGAGCACAGATACGCAGTATTTT
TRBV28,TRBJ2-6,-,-,CASSFSVGQPSGANVLTF,TGTGCCAGCAGTTTCTCCGTCGGACAGCCCTCTGGGGCCAACGTCCTGACTTTC
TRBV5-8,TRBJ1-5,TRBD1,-,CASSPRTGWNQPQHF,TGTGCCAGCAGCCCACGGACAGGGTGGAATCAGCCCCAGCATTTT
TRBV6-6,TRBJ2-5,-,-,CASSYMGQGKETQYF,TGTGCCAGCAGTTATATGGGCCAGGGAAAAGAGACCCAGTACTTC
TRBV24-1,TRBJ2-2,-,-,CATSVGTGELFF,TGTGCCACCAGCGTTGGGACAGGGGAGCTGTTTTTT
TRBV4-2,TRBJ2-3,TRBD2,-,CASSQYRGAGGSTDTQYF,TGTGCCAGCAGCCAATATCGAGGGGCGGGAGGTAGTACAGATACGCAGTATTTT
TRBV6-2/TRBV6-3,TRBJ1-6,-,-,CASSSYLWGEYDSPLHF,TGTGCCAGCAGTTCCTATTTGTGGGGAGAATATGATTCACCCCTCCACTTT
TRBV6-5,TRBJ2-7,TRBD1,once,CASSRQGGPYEQYF,TGTGCCAGCAGCAGACAGGGGGGACCCTACGAGCAGTACTTC
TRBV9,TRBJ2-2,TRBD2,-,CASSVTHRSGGVTGELFF,TGTGCCAGCAGCGTAACCCATCGTAGCGGGGGGGTCACCGGGGAGCTGTTTTTT